This T cell receptor beta chain was identified in a study of stem cell transplantation in POMP-related autoinflammatory disease. The CDR3 spans 17 residues. Trimming cost V 0 bases and J 0 bases; bases outside gene matches: 5. Per germline, CDR1 SGHTA and CDR2 FQGTGA. Sequencing was performed with immunoSEQ multiplex PCR; in TCRdb, only in-frame clones are kept and a portion is missing. The data contain about 4,900 clones, about 92% of them singletons. This chain connects TRBV7-3 to TRBJ2-3; 8 positions match TRBD1. This receptor was identified in a human patient with POMP-related autoinflammation and immune dysregulation (PRAID). Some of the T cells might come from the graft donor. This specimen was CD8+ T cells from PBMCs, taken after stem cell transplantation. The CDR3 reads CASSLTTGASSTDTQYF. The DNA for the CDR3 is TGTGCCAGCAGCTTAACGACAGGGGCAAGTAGCACAGATACGCAGTATTTT.